These 30 T cell receptor beta chains originate from one sample sequenced in a study of T cells in Graves' hyperthyroidism and ophthalmopathy. The CDR3 regions of TCR beta were amplified from RNA transcripts. The TCR CDR3 first-round RT-PCR relied on the HTBI primer set. TCRdb fed the multiplex PCR reads into MiXCR, producing one record per CDR3 protein. The repertoire includes 690,000 or so distinct CDR3 sequences, roughly a sixth of them detected once, and over 15% sits in the top ten. Material for sequencing was blood. These receptors were taken from a woman aged 45-60 years with Graves' hyperthyroidism that later progressed to Graves' ophthalmopathy.

This clonotype was seen a few times. The chain carries TRBV18 and TRBJ1-2; 9 bases align to TRBD1. The germline CDR1 and CDR2 sequences are KGHSH and LQKENI. The CDR3 has 17 amino acids. The V and J ends lost 0 bases and 4 bases, in that order; junction bases with no gene match: 9. The CDR3 nucleotides are TGTGCCAGCTCACCACCACCCGGGACAGGGAAACCCTATGGCTACACCTTC. Amino acids: CASSPPPGTGKPYGYTF. Supplemented by reference TRBV18 and TRBJ1-2, the full variable domain reads NAGVMQNPRHLVRRRGQEARLRCSPMKGHSHVYWYRQLPEEGLKFMVYLQKENIIDESGMPKERFSAEFPKEGPSILRIQQVVRGDSAAYFCASSPPPGTGKPYGYTFGSGTRLTVV.

This clonotype was detected ten times or more. The chain combines TRBV7-9 with TRBJ1-5; D not certain. The germline V gene has CDR1 SEHNR and CDR2 FQNEAQ (reference sequence). V dropped 4 bases and J dropped 6 bases, with 13 bases sitting between them. CDR3 length: 14 amino acids. The CDR3 bases are TGTGCCAGCAGCTCTCCGGCCGCGGGTCAGCCCCAGCATTTT. Its protein is CASSSPAAGQPQHF. The full variable domain, completed using reference TRBV7-9 and TRBJ1-5, is DTGVSQNPRHKITKRGQNVTFRCDPISEHNRLYWYRQTLGQGPEFLTYFQNEAQLEKSRLLSDRFSAERPKGSFSTLEIQRTEQGDSAMYLCASSSPAAGQPQHFGDGTRLSIL.

The chain employs TRBV20-1 and TRBJ2-5; 7 bases map to TRBD2. With 1 base clipped from V and 6 bases from J, the junction kept 11 bases outside the gene matches. Germline values: CDR1 DFQATT, CDR2 SNEGSKA (reference sequence). The CDR3 has 15 amino acids. The CDR3 DNA reads as TGCAGTGCTAGAGGGTTGGAAAGGGAGGGTCAGACCCAGTACTTC. As protein: CSARGLEREGQTQYF.

This clonotype was observed at least ten times. This chain links TRBV2 with TRBJ2-2, with 9 bases lining up with TRBD1. The germline CDR1 and CDR2 sequences are SNHLY and FYNNEI. The CDR3 totals 15 residues. The V segment lost 8 bases and the J segment 4 bases; nucleotides outside the gene matches: 8. CDR3 DNA sequence: TGTGCCAGCGGCGGGACAGGGACGGGCACCGGGGAGCTGTTTTTT. Residues: CASGGTGTGTGELFF.

The chain employs TRBV6-1 and TRBJ1-6; a possible D gene is TRBD1 (6 bases). This CDR3 is built from 14 residues. The V and J ends lost 5 bases and 10 bases respectively, with 15 bases between them. From germline, CDR1 is MNHNS and CDR2 SASEGT. CDR3 nucleotides: TGTGCCAGCAGTAACCCGGGACATTTCTCACCCCTCCACTTT. Translating gives CASSNPGHFSPLHF.

Ten or more counts support this clonotype. This chain connects TRBV5-1 to TRBJ2-3; 8 positions agree with TRBD1. Germline V lookup: CDR1 SGHRS, CDR2 YFSETQ. The CDR3 runs to 18 residues. The V segment lost 4 bases and the J segment 0 bases; nucleotides outside the gene matches: 13. The CDR3 loop reads CASSPRIDRGLSTDTQYF. In DNA, the CDR3 is TGCGCCAGCAGCCCACGGATCGACAGGGGCCTAAGCACAGATACGCAGTATTTT.

This clonotype has a count of ten or more. The rearrangement links TRBV20-1 to TRBJ1-5; 8 positions match TRBD1. The CDR3 has 14 residues. Trimming at V came to 6 bases and at J to 5 bases, leaving 9 bases not matched to a gene. The V gene's germline CDR1 is DFQATT and CDR2 SNEGSKA (reference sequence). CDR3 protein: CSAQVGQGHQPQHF. CDR3 nucleotide sequence: TGCAGTGCCCAAGTCGGACAGGGTCATCAGCCCCAGCATTTT.

The V call is TRBV12-3 or TRBV12-4, the J call TRBJ1-5, with D possibly matching TRBD1 (6 bases). V lost 6 bases to trimming and J lost 9 bases, with 21 bases between them. CDR3 length equals 15 residues. The CDR3 DNA reads as TGTGCCAGCAGGCCTACCACAGGGAAAAGTCGGCCCCAGCATTTT. This encodes CASRPTTGKSRPQHF.

The chain couples TRBV11-2 to TRBJ1-1, with D possibly matching TRBD1 (6 bases). V lost 5 bases, J lost 0 bases, and 22 bases lay in between. Germline V lookup: CDR1 SGHAT, CDR2 FQNNGV. The length of the CDR3 is 18 residues. Here the CDR3 reads CASSQPRGAVDVNTEAFF. As DNA, the CDR3 is TGTGCCAGCAGCCAACCCAGGGGTGCCGTAGATGTGAACACTGAAGCTTTCTTT.

Comments on this clonotype: A much larger clonotype is one base distant, so this may be a read error. The chain uses TRBV12-3 or TRBV12-4 and TRBJ1-4; D perhaps matches TRBD1 (6 bases). The CDR3 contains 17 residues. Trimming pared 1 base from V and 0 bases from J, leaving 12 bases between. The CDR3 bases are TGTGCCAGCAGTTTAGTCAGGGGAGGGTCAACTAATGAAAAACTGTTTTTT. Protein product: CASSLVRGGSTNEKLFF.

The table lists this clonotype with a few counts. The J gene is TRBJ2-5, the V gene TRBV14; 8 bases are a match to TRBD2. CDR3 length equals 18 residues. Germline CDR1 is SGHDN and CDR2 is FVKESK. Losses at the gene ends were 0 bases for V and 2 bases for J; bases not matched to a gene: 11. The CDR3 coding sequence is TGTGCCAGCAGCCAAGAAAGGACGGGGGGGCGCCTTCAAGAGACCCAGTACTTC. It is translated as CASSQERTGGRLQETQYF.

This chain joins TRBV5-1 and TRBJ2-1, with D uncertain. CDR1 and CDR2 (germline): SGHRS, YFSETQ. The CDR3 contains 13 residues. V lost 0 bases and J lost 7, with 8 bases in between. CDR3 loop: CASSLESGNEQFF. The CDR3 DNA is TGCGCCAGCAGCTTGGAGTCTGGTAATGAGCAGTTCTTC.

The chain couples TRBV27 to TRBJ1-2; no clear D gene. Germline lookup yields CDR1 MNHEY and CDR2 SMNVEV (reference sequence). V lost 5 bases and J lost 7, with 14 bases in between. CDR3 length: 13 amino acids. CDR3 in amino acids: CASSTTKRSGYTF. The CDR3 DNA is TGTGCCAGCAGTACGACGAAACGGAGTGGCTACACCTTC.

The rearrangement joins TRBV6-5 to TRBJ1-4; no clear D gene. Germline V gene data show CDR1 as MNHEY and CDR2 as SVGAGI. This CDR3 has 15 amino acids. Between the trimmed V and J ends, which lost 2 bases and 0 bases, there was a span of 7 bases. The CDR3 nucleotides are TGTGCCAGCAGTTACGCGGGAGCAACTAATGAAAAACTGTTTTTT. It is translated as CASSYAGATNEKLFF.

A few counts support this clonotype. V and J are TRBV10-2 and TRBJ2-2; TRBD2 agrees at 11 bases. This CDR3 is 14 amino acids long. J lost 7 bases, V lost 7 bases, and 5 bases had no gene match. Germline CDR1 WSHSY, CDR2 SAAADI. The CDR3 DNA reads TGCGCCAGCAATCCGGGACTAGCGGTCGGGGAGCTGTTTTTT. Amino acids: CASNPGLAVGELFF.

This clonotype has more than one count but fewer than ten. This chain links TRBV25-1 with TRBJ1-2; tentative D call: TRBD1 (6 bases). The CDR3 has 14 amino acids. Trimming pared 1 base from V and 4 bases from J, leaving 10 bases between. Germline V gives CDR1 MGHDK, CDR2 SYGVNS. The CDR3: CASSESDSVYGYTF. DNA for the CDR3: TGTGCCAGCAGTGAATCGGACAGCGTCTATGGCTACACCTTC.

CDR3 nucleotides: TGTGCCAGCAGCGTGCAGGGCGGCGGTGAAAAACTGTTTTTT. It specifies CASSVQGGGEKLFF. The chain has TRBV9 and TRBJ1-4; TRBD1 is a possible D gene (5 bases). Germline assignment: CDR1 SGDLS and CDR2 YYNGEE. The CDR3 loop spans 14 amino acids. Trimming shortened V by 2 bases and J by 7 bases, and 12 bases separated the two germline ends.

This clonotype was detected ten times or more. The rearrangement uses TRBV30 and TRBJ1-1; D may be TRBD1 (6 bases). The CDR3 contains 14 residues. CDR1 and CDR2 (germline): GTSNPN, SVGIG (reference sequence). V was trimmed by 4 bases and J by 0 bases, leaving 12 bases between them. The CDR3 DNA reads TGTGCCTGGACAAGGGGGGGGTTGAACACTGAAGCTTTCTTT. Amino acid sequence: CAWTRGGLNTEAFF.

This clonotype has a count of ten or more. The rearrangement uses TRBV15 and TRBJ2-3; D is unresolved. Trimming left V 5 bases short and J 0 bases short, with 12 bases between. Germline CDR1 and CDR2: LNHNV and YYDKDF (reference sequence). The CDR3 totals 15 residues. CDR3 coding DNA: TGTGCCACCAGCGGGGTAGCAGCTAGCACAGATACGCAGTATTTT. This gives the protein CATSGVAASTDTQYF.

This clonotype was seen repeatedly, ten times or more. The J gene is TRBJ2-3, the V gene TRBV3-1, with 7 positions matching TRBD1. The junction had 12 bases not matched to a gene; V was cut back by 4 bases and J by 2 bases. This CDR3 region has 17 residues. CDR1 and CDR2 from the germline V gene are LGHDT and YNNKEL (reference sequence). CDR3 nucleotide sequence: TGTGCCAGCAGCCTAAGCGGTCGGGACAGCTACACAGATACGCAGTATTTT. This encodes CASSLSGRDSYTDTQYF.

This clonotype was detected ten times or more. The chain carries TRBV2 and TRBJ1-5; D ambiguous. V was cut by 3 bases and J by 9 bases, with 15 bases left in between. Germline CDR1 SNHLY, CDR2 FYNNEI. This CDR3 region has 14 residues. This CDR3 is CASSETAAVSPQHF. Written as DNA, the CDR3 is TGTGCCAGCAGTGAGACGGCCGCCGTCTCGCCCCAGCATTTT.

There are a few counts of this clonotype. The chain has TRBV7-3 and TRBJ1-1; possibly TRBD1 for D (6 bases). Germline V gene sequence: CDR1 SGHTA, CDR2 FQGTGA. The V end was cut by 1 base, the J end by 4 bases, with 10 bases between. This CDR3 region has 14 residues. For the CDR3, the DNA is TGTGCCAGCAGCTTAAAACAGGGTTCCACTGAAGCTTTCTTT. Residues: CASSLKQGSTEAFF.

This chain joins TRBV19 and TRBJ2-7, with no clear D. V was pared by 4 bases and J by 3 bases, with 4 bases between. The CDR3 spans 11 residues. The germline V gene has CDR1 LNHDA and CDR2 SQIVND (reference sequence). CDR3 residues: CASSTHYEQYF. The CDR3 region has the DNA TGTGCCAGTAGTACACACTACGAGCAGTACTTC. Combining the CDR3 with reference TRBV19 and TRBJ2-7 gives the whole variable domain DGGITQSPKYLFRKEGQNVTLSCEQNLNHDAMYWYRQDPGQGLRLIYYSQIVNDFQKGDIAEGYSVSREKKESFPLTVTSAQKNPTAFYLCASSTHYEQYFGPGTRLTVT.

Concerning this clonotype: A much larger clone is a single base away; this may be a read error. This chain links TRBV6-2 or TRBV6-3 with TRBJ1-1; 7 bases agree with TRBD1. The CDR3 has 15 amino acids. Germline assignment: CDR1 MNHEY and CDR2 SVGEGT. The CDR3 loop is CASSTSDRPTTVAFF. The CDR3 DNA reads TGTGCCAGCAGTACCTCGGACAGGCCTACCACTGTAGCTTTCTTT.

This chain uses TRBV14 with TRBJ2-2; D not resolved. CDR3 size: 17 residues. V was shortened by 0 bases and J by 3 bases, with 14 bases between the two germline ends. The germline CDR1 and CDR2 sequences are SGHDN and FVKESK. Here the CDR3 DNA reads TGTGCCAGCAGCCAAGATAGGGTGAGCCAGGACACCGGGGAGCTGTTTTTT. This codes for CASSQDRVSQDTGELFF. The full variable domain, in which reference TRBV14 and TRBJ2-2 provide the parts outside the CDR3, is EAGVTQFPSHSVIEKGQTVTLRCDPISGHDNLYWYRRVMGKEIKFLLHFVKESKQDESGMPNNRFLAERTGGTYSTLKVQPAELEDSGVYFCASSQDRVSQDTGELFFGEGSRLTVL.

This clonotype was seen ten or more times. V gene TRBV18 combines with J gene TRBJ1-1; TRBD1 matches at 9 bases. The V gene's germline CDR1 is KGHSH and CDR2 LQKENI. Trimming took 5 bases from V and 1 from J; bases not matched to a gene: 8. The CDR3 loop spans 16 amino acids. DNA of the CDR3: TGTGCCAGCTCATCGACAGGACAGGGGCCGAACACTGAAGCTTTCTTT. Amino acid sequence: CASSSTGQGPNTEAFF.

V gene TRBV5-1 combines with J gene TRBJ1-2, with D perhaps TRBD1 (5 bases). Germline assignment: CDR1 SGHRS and CDR2 YFSETQ. The V gene lost 0 bases and the J gene lost 7 bases, with 10 bases spanning the gap. The CDR3 extends over 13 amino acids. The CDR3 reads CASSLDGALGYTF. DNA for the CDR3: TGCGCCAGCAGCTTGGACGGGGCGCTTGGCTACACCTTC.

This clonotype appeared a few times. The chain links TRBV7-9 to TRBJ1-5; D possibly corresponds to TRBD1 (6 bases). The CDR3 runs 15 residues. V lost 5 bases, J lost 0 bases, and 11 bases lay in between. Germline V gives CDR1 SEHNR, CDR2 FQNEAQ (reference sequence). CDR3: CASSNTGLSNQPQHF. The CDR3 DNA reads TGTGCCAGCAGCAACACAGGGCTTAGCAATCAGCCCCAGCATTTT.

This clonotype appeared a few times. J is TRBJ1-2 and V is TRBV5-5; tentative D call: TRBD1 (6 bases). Looked up from germline, CDR1 is SGHKS and CDR2 is YYEKEE (reference sequence). The ends were cut back, 5 bases at V and 3 bases at J, with 17 bases in the middle. The CDR3 has 15 residues. The CDR3 region has the DNA TGTGCCAGCAGATTTTCAGGGGCTAGGGACTATGGCTACACCTTC. It specifies CASRFSGARDYGYTF.

V gene TRBV7-9 combines with J gene TRBJ1-2; no definite D call. This CDR3 is built from 14 residues. Germline-derived CDR1 and CDR2 are SEHNR and FQNEAQ (reference sequence). The V and J ends lost 1 base and 3 bases respectively, with 9 bases between them. DNA of the CDR3: TGTGCCAGCAGCTTAGGGTACGGGGACTATGGCTACACCTTC. Translated: CASSLGYGDYGYTF. Looking up the rest from reference TRBV7-9 and TRBJ1-2 gives the full variable domain: DTGVSQNPRHKITKRGQNVTFRCDPISEHNRLYWYRQTLGQGPEFLTYFQNEAQLEKSRLLSDRFSAERPKGSFSTLEIQRTEQGDSAMYLCASSLGYGDYGYTFGSGTRLTVV.